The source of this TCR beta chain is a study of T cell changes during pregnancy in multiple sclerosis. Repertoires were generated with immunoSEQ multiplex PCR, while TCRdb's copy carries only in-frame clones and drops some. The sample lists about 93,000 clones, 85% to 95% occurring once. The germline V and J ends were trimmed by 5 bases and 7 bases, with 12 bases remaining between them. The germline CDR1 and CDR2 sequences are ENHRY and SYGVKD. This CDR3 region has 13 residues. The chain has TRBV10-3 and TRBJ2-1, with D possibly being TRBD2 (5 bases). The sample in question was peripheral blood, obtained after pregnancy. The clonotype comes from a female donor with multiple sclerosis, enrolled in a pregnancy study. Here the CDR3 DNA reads TGTGCCATCAGTAGGGAGTTGATGAATGAGCAGTTCTTC. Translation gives CAISRELMNEQFF.